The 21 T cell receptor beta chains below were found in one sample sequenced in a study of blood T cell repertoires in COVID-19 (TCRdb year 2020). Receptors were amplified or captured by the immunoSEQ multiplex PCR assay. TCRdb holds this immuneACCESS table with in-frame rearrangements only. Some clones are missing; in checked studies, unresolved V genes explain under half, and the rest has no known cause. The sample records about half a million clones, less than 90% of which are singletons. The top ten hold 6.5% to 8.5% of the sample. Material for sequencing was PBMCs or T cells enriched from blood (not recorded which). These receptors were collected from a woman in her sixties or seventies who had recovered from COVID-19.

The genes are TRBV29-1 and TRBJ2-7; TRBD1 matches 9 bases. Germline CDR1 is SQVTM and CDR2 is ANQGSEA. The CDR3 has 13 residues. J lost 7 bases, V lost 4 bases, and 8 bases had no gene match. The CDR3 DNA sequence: TGCAGCGTTGTCAGGACAGGGGCCAGGGAGCAGTACTTC. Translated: CSVVRTGAREQYF.

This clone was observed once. The CDR3, as DNA: TGTGCCAGCAGCCCTGGGGGCCGCACTGAAGCTTTCTTT. This sequence encodes CASSPGGRTEAFF. This sequence joins TRBV4-2 and TRBJ1-1; weak D call: TRBD1 (6 bases). In germline, CDR1 is LGHNA, CDR2 YNFKEQ. This CDR3 spans 13 amino acids. V dropped 4 bases and J dropped 4 bases, with 10 bases sitting between them.

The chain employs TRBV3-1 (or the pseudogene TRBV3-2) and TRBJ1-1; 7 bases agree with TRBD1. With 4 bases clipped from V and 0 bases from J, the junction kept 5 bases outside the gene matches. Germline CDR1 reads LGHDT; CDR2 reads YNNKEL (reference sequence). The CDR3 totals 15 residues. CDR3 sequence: CASSPQTGVNTEAFF. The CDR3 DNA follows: TGTGCCAGCAGCCCCCAAACAGGGGTGAACACTGAAGCTTTCTTT.

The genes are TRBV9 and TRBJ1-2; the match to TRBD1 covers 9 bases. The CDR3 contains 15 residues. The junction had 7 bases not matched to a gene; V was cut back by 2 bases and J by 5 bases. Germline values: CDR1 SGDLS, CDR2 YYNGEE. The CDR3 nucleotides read TGTGCCAGCAGCGTGGGACAGGGAGGTGGTTATGGCTACACCTTC. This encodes CASSVGQGGGYGYTF.

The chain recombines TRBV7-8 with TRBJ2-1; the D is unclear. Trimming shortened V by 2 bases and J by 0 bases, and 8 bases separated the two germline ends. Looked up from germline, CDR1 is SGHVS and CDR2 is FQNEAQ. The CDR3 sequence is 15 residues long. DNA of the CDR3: TGTGCCAGCAGCTTAACGGAGAGCTCCTACAATGAGCAGTTCTTC. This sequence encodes CASSLTESSYNEQFF.

The CDR3 DNA is TGTGCCAGCTCACTGACAGGGCAATTCTACGAGCAGTACGTC. This encodes CASSLTGQFYEQYV. V and J are TRBV18 and TRBJ2-7, with 7 nucleotides matching TRBD1. Germline CDR1 is KGHSH and CDR2 is LQKENI. This CDR3 spans 14 amino acids. V was pared by 4 bases and J by 3 bases, with 6 bases of the junction left unmatched.

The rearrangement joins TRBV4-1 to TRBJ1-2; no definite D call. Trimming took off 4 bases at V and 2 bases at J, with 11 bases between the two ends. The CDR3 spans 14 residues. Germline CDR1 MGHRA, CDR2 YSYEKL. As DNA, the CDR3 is TGCGCCAGCAGCCGTCTAGAGGGAAACTATGGCTACACCTTC. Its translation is CASSRLEGNYGYTF.

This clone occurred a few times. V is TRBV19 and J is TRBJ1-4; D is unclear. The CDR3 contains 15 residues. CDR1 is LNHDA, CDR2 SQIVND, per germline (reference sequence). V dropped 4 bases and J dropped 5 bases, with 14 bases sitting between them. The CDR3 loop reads CASSTLSKRNEKLFF. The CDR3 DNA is TGTGCCAGTAGTACCCTGTCTAAGAGGAATGAAAAACTGTTTTTT.

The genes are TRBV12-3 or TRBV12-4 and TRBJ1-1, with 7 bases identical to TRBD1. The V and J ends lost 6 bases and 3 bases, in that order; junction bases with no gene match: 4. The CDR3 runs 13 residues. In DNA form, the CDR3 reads TGTGCCAGCAGCGTACAGGGGCACACTGAAGCTTTCTTT. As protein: CASSVQGHTEAFF.

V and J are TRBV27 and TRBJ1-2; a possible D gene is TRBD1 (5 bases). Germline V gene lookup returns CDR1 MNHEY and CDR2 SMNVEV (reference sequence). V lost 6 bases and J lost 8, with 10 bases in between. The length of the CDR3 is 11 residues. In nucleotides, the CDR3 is TGTGCCAGCAGGGACACAGGAGGCTACACCTTC. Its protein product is CASRDTGGYTF.

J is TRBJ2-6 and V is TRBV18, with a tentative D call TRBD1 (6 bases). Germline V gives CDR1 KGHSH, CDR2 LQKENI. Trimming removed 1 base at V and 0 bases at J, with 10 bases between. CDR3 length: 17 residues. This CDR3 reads CASSPQQGSSGANVLTF. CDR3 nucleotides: TGTGCCAGCTCACCACAACAGGGTTCCTCTGGGGCCAACGTCCTGACTTTC.

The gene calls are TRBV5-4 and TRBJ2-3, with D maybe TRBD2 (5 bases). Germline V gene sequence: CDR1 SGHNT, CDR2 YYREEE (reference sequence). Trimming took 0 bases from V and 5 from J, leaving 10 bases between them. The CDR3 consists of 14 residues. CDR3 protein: CASSLDQEGDTQYF. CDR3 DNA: TGTGCCAGCAGCTTGGACCAAGAGGGAGATACGCAGTATTTT.

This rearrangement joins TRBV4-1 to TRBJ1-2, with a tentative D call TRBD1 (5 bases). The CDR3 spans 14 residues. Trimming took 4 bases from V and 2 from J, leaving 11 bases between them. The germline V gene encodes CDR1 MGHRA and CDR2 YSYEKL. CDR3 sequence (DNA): TGCGCCAGCAGCCCTCCCAGGGTAAACTATGGCTACACCTTC. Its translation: CASSPPRVNYGYTF.

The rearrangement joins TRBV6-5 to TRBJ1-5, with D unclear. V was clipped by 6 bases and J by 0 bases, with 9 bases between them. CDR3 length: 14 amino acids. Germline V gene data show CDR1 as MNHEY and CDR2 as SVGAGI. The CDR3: CASSPWSSNQPQHF. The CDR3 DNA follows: TGTGCCAGCAGCCCGTGGAGTAGCAATCAGCCCCAGCATTTT.

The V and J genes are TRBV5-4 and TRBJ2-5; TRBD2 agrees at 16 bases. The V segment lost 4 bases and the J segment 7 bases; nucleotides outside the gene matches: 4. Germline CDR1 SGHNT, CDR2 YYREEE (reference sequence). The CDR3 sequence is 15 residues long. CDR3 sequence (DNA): TGTGCCAGCAGCCCCGGGACTAGCGGGGGGGTGACCCAGTACTTC. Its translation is CASSPGTSGGVTQYF.

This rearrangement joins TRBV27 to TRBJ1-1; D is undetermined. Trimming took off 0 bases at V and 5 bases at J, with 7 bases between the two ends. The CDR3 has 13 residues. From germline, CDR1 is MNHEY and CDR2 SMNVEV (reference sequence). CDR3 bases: TGTGCCAGCAGTTTATCGGAGGCAACTGAAGCTTTCTTT. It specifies CASSLSEATEAFF.

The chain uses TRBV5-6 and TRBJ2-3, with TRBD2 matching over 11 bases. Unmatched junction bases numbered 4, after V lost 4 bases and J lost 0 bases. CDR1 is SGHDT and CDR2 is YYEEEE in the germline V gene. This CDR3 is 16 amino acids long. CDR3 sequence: CASSLRLAGSTDTQYF. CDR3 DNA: TGTGCCAGCAGCCTTCGACTAGCGGGGAGCACAGATACGCAGTATTTT.

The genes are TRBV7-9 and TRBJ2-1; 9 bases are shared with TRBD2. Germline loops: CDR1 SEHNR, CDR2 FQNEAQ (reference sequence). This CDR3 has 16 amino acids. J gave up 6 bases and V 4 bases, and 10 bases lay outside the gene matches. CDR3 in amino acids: CASSSPRGGAANEQFF. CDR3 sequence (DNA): TGTGCCAGCAGCTCCCCCCGCGGGGGGGCGGCCAATGAGCAGTTCTTC.

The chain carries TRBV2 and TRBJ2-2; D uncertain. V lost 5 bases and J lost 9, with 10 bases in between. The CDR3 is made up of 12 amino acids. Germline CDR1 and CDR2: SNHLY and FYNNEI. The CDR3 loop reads CASSSLVWELFF. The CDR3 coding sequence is TGTGCCAGCAGTTCCCTAGTATGGGAGCTGTTTTTT.

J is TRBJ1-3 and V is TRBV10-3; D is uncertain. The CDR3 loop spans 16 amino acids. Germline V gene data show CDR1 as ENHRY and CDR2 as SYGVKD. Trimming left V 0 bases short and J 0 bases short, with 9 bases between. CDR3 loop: CAISESSVSSGNTIYF. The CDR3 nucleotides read TGTGCCATCAGTGAGTCTTCGGTGAGCTCTGGAAACACCATATATTTT.

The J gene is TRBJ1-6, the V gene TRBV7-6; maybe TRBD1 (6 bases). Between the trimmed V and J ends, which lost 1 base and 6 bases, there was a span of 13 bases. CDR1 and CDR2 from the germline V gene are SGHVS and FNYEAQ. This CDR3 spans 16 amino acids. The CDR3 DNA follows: TGTGCCAGCAGCTTAGTGGGGGGGGCAGGTAATTCACCCCTCCACTTT. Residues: CASSLVGGAGNSPLHF.